These T cell receptor beta chains were read from a single sample in a study of T-cell memory formation after mild COVID-19. Each CDR3 protein gets one entry after TCRdb re-called the 5' RACE reads with MiXCR. The top ten hold around a fifth of the sample, which has 250,000 to 300,000 distinct CDR3 sequences, around 15% seen once. The material sequenced was PBMCs or a T cell subset sorted from them (not recorded which). The receptors derive from a man aged 18 to 30 who had mild COVID-19 (a few samples of this study predate the infection). Cell type and time point are not known. The CDR3 runs from the conserved cysteine through the conserved F or W. The D gene is left open where the match is weak. Size values are once, few and many counts, or a class for expanded clones, and some rows have none.

j_gene | d_gene | v_gene | abundance | CDR3nt | CDR3aa
TRBJ2-3 | NA | TRBV6-6 | few | TGTGCCAGCAGTTACCCTACAGGGCGGGTTTCAGATACGCAGTATTTT | CASSYPTGRVSDTQYF
TRBJ2-1 | TRBD1 | TRBV10-3 | NA | TGTGCCATCAGTACAGACAGGGGGCATGAGCAGTTCTTC | CAISTDRGHEQFF
TRBJ1-1 | NA | TRBV2 | few | TGTGCCAGCCAGACAGACTTTAACACTGAAGCTTTCTTT | CASQTDFNTEAFF
TRBJ1-1 | NA | TRBV15 | few | TGTGCCACCAGCAGAGACTGGGATCAAGCTTTCTTT | CATSRDWDQAFF
TRBJ2-3 | TRBD1 | TRBV7-9 | few | TGTGCCAGCAGCCGCCGGGACAGGGAGATGGATACGCAGTATTTT | CASSRRDREMDTQYF
TRBJ1-1 | NA | TRBV6-5 | NA | TGTGCCAGCTTTTTGGGCAGGGCGAACACTGAAGCTTTCTTT | CASFLGRANTEAFF
TRBJ2-1 | TRBD2 | TRBV20-1 | NA | TGCAGTGCCCAAGGACGGCGGGGGGGTCCCTACAATGAGCAGTTCTTC | CSAQGRRGGPYNEQFF
TRBJ1-1 | TRBD1 | TRBV6-5 | few | TGTGCCAGCAGAGACAGGGGGTGGACTGAAGCTTTCTTT | CASRDRGWTEAFF
TRBJ1-1 | NA | TRBV12-3/TRBV12-4 | few | TGTGCCAGCATAGAAGGGGAACACACTGAAGCTTTCTTT | CASIEGEHTEAFF
TRBJ2-7 | NA | TRBV5-5 | few | TGTGCCAGCACCTCGGCCCGGTACGAGCAGTACTTC | CASTSARYEQYF
TRBJ2-7 | TRBD1 | TRBV6-2/TRBV6-3 | NA | TGTGCCAGCAGCAGTACAGGGGGGAGCTCCTACGAGCAGTACTTC | CASSSTGGSSYEQYF
TRBJ1-2 | NA | TRBV6-1 | many | TGTGCCAGCAGTCCCCTTGGGGGATTTGGCTACACCTTC | CASSPLGGFGYTF
TRBJ2-3 | NA | TRBV29-1 | NA | TGCAGCGTTGAAGATCCCCCCGGGCCCCGGGTGTATTTT | CSVEDPPGPRVYF
TRBJ2-3 | TRBD2 | TRBV29-1 | NA | TGCAGCGTTGCGCAGCGGGGGAGAACAGATACGCAGTATTTT | CSVAQRGRTDTQYF
TRBJ1-2 | TRBD1 | TRBV29-1 | NA | TGCAGCGTAGCCACCTTCGACAGGGTGGATGGCTACACCTTC | CSVATFDRVDGYTF
TRBJ1-6 | NA | TRBV4-3 | few | TGCGCCAGCAGCCAAGACTGGGCGGATTCACCCCTCCACTTT | CASSQDWADSPLHF
TRBJ2-7 | TRBD1 | TRBV7-8 | NA | TGTGCCAGCAGCTGGACAGGGAGGAACGAGCAGTACTTC | CASSWTGRNEQYF
TRBJ2-3 | TRBD2 | TRBV13 | NA | TGTGCCAGCAGGGCGGGGGGCTTAGATACGCAGTATTTT | CASRAGGLDTQYF
TRBJ1-5 | NA | TRBV12-3/TRBV12-4 | few | TGTGCCAGCAGGACAGGCGAGAATAGCAATCAGCCCCAGCATTTT | CASRTGENSNQPQHF
TRBJ2-6 | NA | TRBV5-1 | few | TGCGCCAGCAGCTCCGACGCGGTCTCTGGGGCCAACGTCCTGACTTTC | CASSSDAVSGANVLTF
TRBJ2-5 | NA | TRBV12-3/TRBV12-4 | NA | TGTGCCAGCAGTTTAAGCTCCAAACCCCAAGAGAGCCAGTACTTC | CASSLSSKPQESQYF
TRBJ2-3 | NA | TRBV24-1 | NA | TGTGCCACCAGTGATCCCGGGGGACTGTCCCGAGATACGCAGTATTTT | CATSDPGGLSRDTQYF
TRBJ2-7 | TRBD1 | TRBV4-1 | NA | TGCGCCAGCAGCCAAGACCCTCCGGGACAGTCCCTCTACGAGCAGTACTTC | CASSQDPPGQSLYEQYF
TRBJ1-1 | TRBD1 | TRBV7-9 | NA | TGTGCCAGCAGCCCGTCCCAGGGGGCTTGGTCTGAAGCTTTCTTT | CASSPSQGAWSEAFF
TRBJ1-4 | TRBD1 | TRBV12-3/TRBV12-4 | NA | TGTGCCAGCACCGCGTCGGACAGGCCCCTTGAAAAACTGTTTTTT | CASTASDRPLEKLFF
TRBJ1-5 | NA | TRBV20-1 | NA | TGCAGTGCTAGAAAGAACGAGGACTCTTATAATCAGCCCCAGCATTTT | CSARKNEDSYNQPQHF
TRBJ2-1 | TRBD2 | TRBV20-1 | few | TGCAGTTCCCGTCCCGGACTAGCGGGTTACAATGAGCAGTTCTTC | CSSRPGLAGYNEQFF
TRBJ2-2 | NA | TRBV19 | NA | TGTGCCAGTAGTATAGATAGGCCGGGCACCGGGGAGCTGTTTTTT | CASSIDRPGTGELFF
TRBJ1-4 | TRBD1 | TRBV5-1 | many | TGCGCCAGCAGGCCCCGGGACAGCGCCTTGTTTTGGGTTTTT | CASRPRDSALFWVF
TRBJ2-5 | NA | TRBV10-3 | few | TGTGCCATTAGCCTAGAACAAGAGACCCAGTACTTC | CAISLEQETQYF
TRBJ2-7 | TRBD1 | TRBV10-1 | few | TGCGCCAGCAGTGAGGAGGGACAGGGAAACCCCTACGAGCAGTACTTC | CASSEEGQGNPYEQYF
TRBJ2-1 | TRBD2 | TRBV3-1 | NA | TGTGCCAGCAGCCAACTGGGACTAGTAGGGGCCAATGAGCAGTTCTTC | CASSQLGLVGANEQFF
TRBJ1-1 | NA | TRBV29-1 | many | TGCAGCGTTGCACCGGGTTGGGGGATGAACACTGAAGCTTTCTTT | CSVAPGWGMNTEAFF
TRBJ1-5 | NA | TRBV7-2 | few | TGTGCCAGCAGCTTGGCGGGCCATGGCAATCAGCCCCAGCATTTT | CASSLAGHGNQPQHF
TRBJ2-5 | NA | TRBV6-2/TRBV6-3 | few | TGTGCCAGCAGTTACATTCACACAGGGAAGAAGACCCAGTACTTC | CASSYIHTGKKTQYF
TRBJ1-1 | NA | TRBV9 | few | TGTGCCAGCAGCGTAGAGTCTCTGGGGCCAACTGAAGCTTTCTTT | CASSVESLGPTEAFF
TRBJ1-1 | NA | TRBV6-5 | few | TGTGCCAGCAGTTACGGGTTGGCCACTGAAGCTTTCTTT | CASSYGLATEAFF
TRBJ2-7 | NA | TRBV4-3 | many | TGCGCCAGCAGCCAAGTAAATCAGGGACCCTACGAGCAGTACTTC | CASSQVNQGPYEQYF
TRBJ2-7 | NA | TRBV7-9 | NA | TGTGCCAGCAGCTTTTTTGGGGTCGAGCAGTACTTC | CASSFFGVEQYF
TRBJ2-7 | TRBD2 | TRBV4-2 | many | TGTGCCAGCAGCCGCCACGGGACTAGCGGGGCGATCGTATACGAGCAGTACTTC | CASSRHGTSGAIVYEQYF
TRBJ1-6 | TRBD1 | TRBV5-1 | NA | TGCGCCAGCAGCCGACAGGGGAGCGATTCACCCCTCCACTTT | CASSRQGSDSPLHF
TRBJ1-5 | NA | TRBV6-6 | NA | TGTGCCAGCAGTTACTCTATGGGTTTTCAGCCCCAGCATTTT | CASSYSMGFQPQHF